The 12 T cell receptor beta chains below all came from one sample that was sequenced in a study of beta chain features in type 1 diabetes. Study observations and caveats: People with Type 1 diabetes carried modestly yet significantly shorter TCRB CDR3s in all four CD4+ subsets.

Every bit of the isolated RNA underwent reverse transcription, so sequencing read expressed TCRB transcripts. Assay: immunoSEQ multiplex PCR; the TCRdb copy retains only in-frame clones and omits some. Of approximately 250,000 clones listed, around 24% were seen once; the top ten hold roughly 0.011%. Their antigens are not known. Material for sequencing was naive CD4+ T cells from blood. These receptors came from a woman between 25 and 40 years old with type 1 diabetes.

The rearrangement uses TRBV25-1 and TRBJ1-1; TRBD1 aligns across 9 bases. Germline CDR1 and CDR2: MGHDK and SYGVNS. V lost 1 base to trimming and J lost 5 bases; unmatched junction nucleotides: 5. The CDR3 runs 15 residues. The CDR3 DNA reads TGTGCCAGCAGTGAATCGGGACAGGGTTGGACTGAAGCTTTCTTT. Translated, it gives CASSESGQGWTEAFF. Together with reference TRBV25-1 and TRBJ1-1, the CDR3 gives the full variable domain: EADIYQTPRYLVIGTGKKITLECSQTMGHDKMYWYQQDPGMELHLIHYSYGVNSTEKGDLSSESTVSRIRTEHFPLTLESARPSHTSQYLCASSESGQGWTEAFFGQGTRLTVV.

The chain has TRBV7-8 and TRBJ1-2, with 7 bases fitting TRBD1. Germline V CDR1 and CDR2: SGHVS, FQNEAQ. The V and J ends lost 5 bases and 7 bases, in that order; junction bases with no gene match: 4. The CDR3 covers 12 residues. CDR3 in amino acids: CASSAQGPGYTF. In DNA, the CDR3 is TGTGCCAGCAGCGCACAGGGGCCTGGCTACACCTTC.

The rearrangement uses TRBV9 and TRBJ2-2; the match to TRBD1 covers 8 bases. Trimming removed 0 bases from V and 3 bases from J; junction bases left unmatched: 7. CDR3 size: 17 residues. Per germline, CDR1 SGDLS and CDR2 YYNGEE. The CDR3 DNA reads as TGTGCCAGCAGCGTAGGTCCCGGGACAGGCGACACCGGGGAGCTGTTTTTT. Its protein is CASSVGPGTGDTGELFF.

This clone was counted a few times. The chain links TRBV9 to TRBJ2-1, with 10 bases identical to TRBD2. Germline CDR1 and CDR2: SGDLS and YYNGEE. The CDR3 covers 17 residues. V dropped 3 bases and J dropped 6; count of bases not matched to a gene: 12. The DNA for the CDR3 is TGTGCCAGCAGCGCCCGGACCCTAGCGGGAGTGGGCAATGAGCAGTTCTTC. Its translation: CASSARTLAGVGNEQFF.

This clone has only one observation. The chain employs TRBV6-5 and TRBJ2-7; D is ambiguous. CDR1 is MNHEY and CDR2 is SVGAGI in the germline V gene. CDR3 length: 12 amino acids. V lost 3 bases, J lost 6 bases, and 9 bases lay in between. In DNA, the CDR3 is TGTGCCAGCAGTTATGGTCAACTCGAGCAGTACTTC. As protein: CASSYGQLEQYF.

This chain connects TRBV29-1 to TRBJ1-2, with 7 bases matching TRBD1. This CDR3 comprises 14 residues. Per germline, CDR1 SQVTM and CDR2 ANQGSEA. Losses at the gene ends were 6 bases for V and 10 bases for J; bases not matched to a gene: 17. DNA of the CDR3: TGCAGCGTCTCCCGCCAGGGGGAAAGCTGGGACTACACCTTC. It codes for CSVSRQGESWDYTF.

The chain couples TRBV7-9 to TRBJ2-7; 7 bases map to TRBD1. This CDR3 comprises 13 residues. Looked up from germline, CDR1 is SEHNR and CDR2 is FQNEAQ (reference sequence). V trimming: 4 bases; J trimming: 7 bases; junction bases outside the gene matches: 7. The CDR3 DNA is TGTGCCAGCAGCTACACGACAGGGAGTGAGCAGTACTTC. Protein product: CASSYTTGSEQYF.

This clone was recorded a few times. The rearrangement joins TRBV7-3 to TRBJ2-1, with 10 bases aligning to TRBD2. V gave up 5 bases and J gave up 4 bases; unmatched junction bases: 5. Germline V gene data show CDR1 as SGHTA and CDR2 as FQGTGA. CDR3 length: 15 residues. The CDR3 nucleotides read TGTGCCAGCAGCGAGACTAGCGGGTATTACAATGAGCAGTTCTTC. It yields the protein CASSETSGYYNEQFF. Based on the CDR3 plus reference TRBV7-3 and TRBJ2-1, the full variable domain is GAGVSQTPSNKVTEKGKYVELRCDPISGHTALYWYRQSLGQGPEFLIYFQGTGAADDSGLPNDRFFAVRPEGSVSTLKIQRTERGDSAVYLCASSETSGYYNEQFFGPGTRLTVL.

This clone was counted only a few times. The gene calls are TRBV5-1 and TRBJ2-7; the match to TRBD1 covers 10 bases. The CDR3 extends over 15 amino acids. Looked up from germline, CDR1 is SGHRS and CDR2 is YFSETQ. Trimming at V came to 4 bases and at J to 7 bases, leaving 11 bases not matched to a gene. CDR3 in amino acids: CASSGTGAFTSEQYF. The CDR3 nucleotides are TGCGCCAGCAGCGGGACAGGGGCGTTTACCTCGGAGCAGTACTTC.

This clone was seen more than once but under ten times. This chain links TRBV30 with TRBJ2-5; 12 bases agree with TRBD1. The CDR3 is 15 amino acids. From germline, CDR1 is GTSNPN and CDR2 SVGIG (reference sequence). With V trimmed by 2 bases and J by 2 bases, 3 bases remained unmatched. CDR3 DNA: TGTGCCTGGAGTAGGGACAGGGGGCCGCAAGAGACCCAGTACTTC. This codes for CAWSRDRGPQETQYF.

The chain combines TRBV6-5 with TRBJ2-1; 10 nucleotides align to TRBD2. V was clipped by 5 bases and J by 4 bases; unmatched bases: 2. Germline CDR1 reads MNHEY; CDR2 reads SVGAGI. This CDR3 region has 14 residues. CDR3 DNA: TGTGCCAGCAGTACTAGCGGGACGTACAATGAGCAGTTCTTC. Residues: CASSTSGTYNEQFF.

In this sample, this clone turned up a few times. This rearrangement joins TRBV28 to TRBJ2-7; 9 bases match TRBD2. Per the germline V gene, CDR1 is MDHEN and CDR2 is SYDVKM. Trimming took 1 base from V and 3 from J; bases not matched to a gene: 4. The CDR3 has 15 amino acids. The CDR3 is CASSLFSSGNYEQYF. The CDR3 DNA follows: TGTGCCAGCAGTTTATTTTCTAGCGGGAACTACGAGCAGTACTTC.